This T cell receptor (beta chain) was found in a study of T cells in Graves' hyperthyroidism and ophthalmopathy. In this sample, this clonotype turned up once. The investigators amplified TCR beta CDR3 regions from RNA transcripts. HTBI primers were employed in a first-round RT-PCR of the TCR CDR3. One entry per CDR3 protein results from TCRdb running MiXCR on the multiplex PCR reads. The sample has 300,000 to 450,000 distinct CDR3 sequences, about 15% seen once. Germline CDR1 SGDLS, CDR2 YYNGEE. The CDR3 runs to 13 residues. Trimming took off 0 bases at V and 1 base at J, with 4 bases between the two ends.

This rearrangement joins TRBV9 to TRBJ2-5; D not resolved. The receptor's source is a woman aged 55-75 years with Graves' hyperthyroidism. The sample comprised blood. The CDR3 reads CASSVALQETQYF. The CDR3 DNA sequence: TGTGCCAGCAGCGTAGCTCTCCAAGAGACCCAGTACTTC.